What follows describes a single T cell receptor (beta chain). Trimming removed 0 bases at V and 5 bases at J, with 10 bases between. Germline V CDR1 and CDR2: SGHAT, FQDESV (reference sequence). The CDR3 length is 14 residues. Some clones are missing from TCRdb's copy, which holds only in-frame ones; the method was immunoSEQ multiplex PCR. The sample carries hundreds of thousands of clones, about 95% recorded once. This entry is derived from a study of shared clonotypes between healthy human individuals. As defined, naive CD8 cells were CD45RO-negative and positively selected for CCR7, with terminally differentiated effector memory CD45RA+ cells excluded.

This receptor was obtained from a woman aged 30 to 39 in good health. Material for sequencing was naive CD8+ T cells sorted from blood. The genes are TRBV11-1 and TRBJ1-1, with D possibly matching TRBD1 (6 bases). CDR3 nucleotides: TGTGCCAGCAGCTTAGCATTCCAGGGGACTGAAGCTTTCTTT. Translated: CASSLAFQGTEAFF. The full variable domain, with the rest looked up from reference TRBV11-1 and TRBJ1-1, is EAEVAQSPRYKITEKSQAVAFWCDPISGHATLYWYRQILGQGPELLVQFQDESVVDDSQLPKDRFSAERLKGVDSTLKIQPAELGDSAMYLCASSLAFQGTEAFFGQGTRLTVV.